A single sample is the source of the 8 T cell receptor beta chains below, sequenced in a study of cytomegalovirus exposure and HLA in healthy donors. PCR used 60 Vbeta primers and 13 Jbeta primers. Measured with immunoSEQ multiplex PCR; TCRdb has only the in-frame clones, and not every one. Among about 190,000 clones listed, just under 75% were seen once. The sample consisted of PBMCs. The receptor source for this set is a man aged 25 to 45 in good health and CMV-seropositive.

The CDR3 here is CASSRQGPEAFF. In DNA form, the CDR3 reads TGTGCCAGCAGCCGCCAGGGGCCCGAAGCTTTCTTT. V usage is TRBV7-6 and J usage is TRBJ1-1; possibly TRBD1 for D (6 bases). Per germline, CDR1 SGHVS and CDR2 FNYEAQ. The CDR3 runs 12 residues. The ends were cut back, 5 bases at V and 8 bases at J, with 12 bases in the middle.

For the CDR3, the DNA is TGTGCCAGCAGCTTCCCCGGGGGGGCGGGAGCGAACACCGGGGAGCTGTTTTTT. Its protein product is CASSFPGGAGANTGELFF. The chain links TRBV7-8 to TRBJ2-2; TRBD2 matches at 8 bases. J gave up 0 bases and V 3 bases, and 9 bases lay outside the gene matches. This CDR3 region has 18 residues. Germline V gene sequence: CDR1 SGHVS, CDR2 FQNEAQ.

This chain uses TRBV11-2 with TRBJ2-1; the D is unclear. Trimming left V 5 bases short and J 1 base short, with 6 bases between. This CDR3 is 13 amino acids long. Germline CDR1 is SGHAT and CDR2 is FQNNGV. The DNA of the CDR3 is TGTGCCAGCAGCCCTATGTCCTACAATGAGCAGTTCTTC. This codes for CASSPMSYNEQFF. The full variable domain, its missing parts supplied by reference TRBV11-2 and TRBJ2-1, is EAGVAQSPRYKIIEKRQSVAFWCNPISGHATLYWYQQILGQGPKLLIQFQNNGVVDDSQLPKDRFSAERLKGVDSTLKIQPAKLEDSAVYLCASSPMSYNEQFFGPGTRLTVL.

The CDR3 is CASSLTTSPGEQFF. CDR3 sequence (DNA): TGTGCCAGCAGCTTAACGACTAGCCCAGGGGAGCAGTTCTTC. V gene TRBV7-3 combines with J gene TRBJ2-1, with TRBD2 matching over 7 bases. CDR3 length equals 14 residues. V trimming: 0 bases; J trimming: 10 bases; junction bases outside the gene matches: 6. In germline, CDR1 is SGHTA, CDR2 FQGTGA. The whole variable domain, filled in from reference TRBV7-3 and TRBJ2-1, reads GAGVSQTPSNKVTEKGKYVELRCDPISGHTALYWYRQSLGQGPEFLIYFQGTGAADDSGLPNDRFFAVRPEGSVSTLKIQRTERGDSAVYLCASSLTTSPGEQFFGPGTRLTVL.

The chain joins TRBV19 to TRBJ1-2; 11 bases agree with TRBD1. Germline V CDR1 and CDR2: LNHDA, SQIVND (reference sequence). Trimming cost V 7 bases and J 8 bases; bases outside gene matches: 9. This CDR3 comprises 14 residues. The CDR3: CASTTGQGAWGYTF. CDR3 coding DNA: TGTGCCAGTACTACCGGACAGGGGGCATGGGGCTACACCTTC. Full variable domain (remainder filled in from reference TRBV19 and TRBJ1-2): DGGITQSPKYLFRKEGQNVTLSCEQNLNHDAMYWYRQDPGQGLRLIYYSQIVNDFQKGDIAEGYSVSREKKESFPLTVTSAQKNPTAFYLCASTTGQGAWGYTFGSGTRLTVV.

This chain connects TRBV14 to TRBJ2-7, with D uncertain. Germline CDR1 and CDR2: SGHDN and FVKESK. The CDR3 loop spans 11 amino acids. V was pared by 1 base and J by 4 bases, with 2 bases between. The CDR3 bases are TGTGCCAGCAGCCAAGCATACGAGCAGTACTTC. It encodes CASSQAYEQYF. Supplemented by reference TRBV14 and TRBJ2-7, the full variable domain reads EAGVTQFPSHSVIEKGQTVTLRCDPISGHDNLYWYRRVMGKEIKFLLHFVKESKQDESGMPNNRFLAERTGGTYSTLKVQPAELEDSGVYFCASSQAYEQYFGPGTRLTVT.

The chain has TRBV19 and TRBJ2-2; 11 positions match TRBD1. The germline gives CDR1 LNHDA, CDR2 SQIVND (reference sequence). Trimming took 5 bases from V and 4 from J; bases not matched to a gene: 6. The CDR3 length is 16 residues. The CDR3 DNA reads TGTGCCAGTAGTTGGACAGGGGGCACGAGCACCGGGGAGCTGTTTTTT. Translating gives CASSWTGGTSTGELFF. Looking up the rest from reference TRBV19 and TRBJ2-2 gives the full variable domain: DGGITQSPKYLFRKEGQNVTLSCEQNLNHDAMYWYRQDPGQGLRLIYYSQIVNDFQKGDIAEGYSVSREKKESFPLTVTSAQKNPTAFYLCASSWTGGTSTGELFFGEGSRLTVL.

CDR3 coding DNA: TGTGCCAGGACTCTATTGAAGGACAGGGGGATTGTCGAGCAGTACTTC. Translating gives CARTLLKDRGIVEQYF. The V and J genes are TRBV2 and TRBJ2-7; 10 bases fit TRBD1. V gave up 9 bases and J gave up 6 bases; unmatched junction bases: 17. The germline gives CDR1 SNHLY, CDR2 FYNNEI. The CDR3 is 16 amino acids.